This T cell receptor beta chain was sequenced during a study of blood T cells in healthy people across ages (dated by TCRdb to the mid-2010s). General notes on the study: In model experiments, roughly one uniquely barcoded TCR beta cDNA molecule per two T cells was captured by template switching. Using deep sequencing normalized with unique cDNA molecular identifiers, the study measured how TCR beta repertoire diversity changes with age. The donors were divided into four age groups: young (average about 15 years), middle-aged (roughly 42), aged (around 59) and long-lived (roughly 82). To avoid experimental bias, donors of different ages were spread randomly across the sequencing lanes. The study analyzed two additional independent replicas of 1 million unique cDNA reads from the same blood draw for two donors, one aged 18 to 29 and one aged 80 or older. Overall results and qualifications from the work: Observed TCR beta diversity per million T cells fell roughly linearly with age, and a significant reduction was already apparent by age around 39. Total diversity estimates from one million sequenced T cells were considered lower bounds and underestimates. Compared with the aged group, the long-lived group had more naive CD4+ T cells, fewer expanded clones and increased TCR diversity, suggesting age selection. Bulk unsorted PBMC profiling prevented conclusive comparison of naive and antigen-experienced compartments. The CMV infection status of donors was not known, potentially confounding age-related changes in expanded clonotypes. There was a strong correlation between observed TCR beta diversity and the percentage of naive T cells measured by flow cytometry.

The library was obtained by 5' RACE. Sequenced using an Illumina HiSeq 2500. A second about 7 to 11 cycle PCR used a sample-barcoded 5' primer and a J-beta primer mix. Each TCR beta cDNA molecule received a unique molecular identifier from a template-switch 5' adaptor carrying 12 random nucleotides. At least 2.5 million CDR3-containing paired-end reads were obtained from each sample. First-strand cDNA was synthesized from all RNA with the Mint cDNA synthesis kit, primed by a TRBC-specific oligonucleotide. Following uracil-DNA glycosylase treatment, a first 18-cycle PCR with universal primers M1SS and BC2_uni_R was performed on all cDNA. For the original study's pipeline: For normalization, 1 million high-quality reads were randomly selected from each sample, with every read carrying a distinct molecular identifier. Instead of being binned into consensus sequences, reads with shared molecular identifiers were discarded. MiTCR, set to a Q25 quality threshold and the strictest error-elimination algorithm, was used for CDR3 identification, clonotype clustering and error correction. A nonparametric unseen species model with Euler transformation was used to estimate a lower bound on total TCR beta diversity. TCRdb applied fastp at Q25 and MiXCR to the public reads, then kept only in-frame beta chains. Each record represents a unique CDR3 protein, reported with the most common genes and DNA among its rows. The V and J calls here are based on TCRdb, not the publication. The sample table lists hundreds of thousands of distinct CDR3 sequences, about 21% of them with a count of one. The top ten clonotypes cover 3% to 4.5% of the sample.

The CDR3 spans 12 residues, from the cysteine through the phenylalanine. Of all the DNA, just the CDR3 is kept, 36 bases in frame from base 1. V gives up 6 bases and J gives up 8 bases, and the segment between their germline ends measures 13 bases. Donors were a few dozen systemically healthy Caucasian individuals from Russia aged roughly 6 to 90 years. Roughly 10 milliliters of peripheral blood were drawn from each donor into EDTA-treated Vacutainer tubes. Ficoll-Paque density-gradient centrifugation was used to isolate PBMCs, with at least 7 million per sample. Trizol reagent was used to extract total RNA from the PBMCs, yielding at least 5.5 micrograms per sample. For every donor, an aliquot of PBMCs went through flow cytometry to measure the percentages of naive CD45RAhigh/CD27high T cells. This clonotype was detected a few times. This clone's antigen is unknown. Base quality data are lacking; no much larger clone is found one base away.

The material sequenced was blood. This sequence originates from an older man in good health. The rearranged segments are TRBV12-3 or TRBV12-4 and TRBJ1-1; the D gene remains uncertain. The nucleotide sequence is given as TGTGCCAGCAGCCCACGGGTGGCAGAAGCTTTCTTT. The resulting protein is CASSPRVAEAFF.